This entry describes one T cell receptor beta chain. Per the original methods: Counts of nucleated cells, estimated from reference gene primer amplification, were obtained. The assay was immunoSEQ multiplex PCR, and TCRdb's table has in-frame clones only and misses some. V and J calls and clone size are as listed in that table; D and trimming were resolved from the DNA. In the table there are around 190,000 clones, 86% of which are singletons. From germline, CDR1 is SGHVS and CDR2 FNYEAQ. The V gene lost 4 bases and the J gene lost 4 bases, with 10 bases spanning the gap. CDR3 length equals 13 residues. The data derive from a study of blood T cell repertoires in COVID-19. Study-level background: Samples representing acute and convalescent COVID-19 were sourced from the United States, Italy and Spain. Nucleic acid was either cDNA or gDNA, and it came from T cells, B-cell-depleted T cells, or PBMCs.

Participants' own reports of clinical history determined their cohort assignment. V is TRBV7-6 and J is TRBJ1-1, with D uncertain. The clonotype was recovered from a man in his forties with acute COVID-19. The sample taken for sequencing was PBMCs or T cells enriched from blood (not recorded which). This CDR3 reads CASSSGLGTEAFF. The CDR3 nucleotides are TGTGCCAGCAGCTCGGGGTTGGGCACTGAAGCTTTCTTT.